This TCR beta chain was profiled in a study of cytomegalovirus exposure and HLA in healthy donors. Study-level points and caveats: The authors later found most CMV-associated TCR beta chains appeared HLA-restricted.

A word on this clone: No antigen is known for it.

The PCR used 60 Vbeta and 13 Jbeta primers. Clones were read by immunoSEQ multiplex PCR, and TCRdb kept only the in-frame ones, dropping some. The repertoire has some 120,000 clones, approximately 74% of them found once; the top ten carry 3.5% to 4.5%. Germline values: CDR1 SGHAT, CDR2 FQNNGV. V was shortened by 5 bases and J by 5 bases, with 15 bases between the two germline ends. The CDR3 totals 15 residues. Sequences were obtained from PBMCs. This receptor was taken from a man aged 35-49 years in good health and CMV-seropositive. The rearrangement joins TRBV11-2 to TRBJ1-4, with a possible D match to TRBD1 (5 bases). CDR3 amino acids: CASSPIRQLNEKLFF. The DNA for the CDR3 is TGTGCCAGCAGCCCAATCCGACAGCTGAATGAAAAACTGTTTTTT.